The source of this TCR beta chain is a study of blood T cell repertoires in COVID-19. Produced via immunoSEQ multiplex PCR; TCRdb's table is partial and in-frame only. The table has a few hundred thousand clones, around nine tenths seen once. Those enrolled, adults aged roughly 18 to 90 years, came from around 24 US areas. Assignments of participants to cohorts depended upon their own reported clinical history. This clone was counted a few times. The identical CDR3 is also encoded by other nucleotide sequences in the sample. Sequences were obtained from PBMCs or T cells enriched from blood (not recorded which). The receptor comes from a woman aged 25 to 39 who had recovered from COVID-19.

Here the CDR3 reads CASSESGTSTDTQYF. In DNA, the CDR3 is TGTGCCAGCAGTGAAAGCGGAACTAGCACAGATACGCAGTATTTT. The chain uses TRBV6-1 and TRBJ2-3; perhaps TRBD2 as D (5 bases). The CDR3 loop spans 15 amino acids. The V gene's germline CDR1 is MNHNS and CDR2 SASEGT. V gave up 2 bases and J gave up 0 bases, with 9 bases separating them.